This T cell receptor (beta chain) was captured by sequencing in a study of shared clonotypes between healthy human individuals. Study-level results: Generally, estimated richness proved larger in naive subsets than it did in memory subsets.

An assay was performed, and its level was deep. TCRdb's copy holds only in-frame clones and misses some; the assay was immunoSEQ multiplex PCR. The data hold under 130,000 clones, with roughly 70% observed a single time. This CDR3 spans 13 amino acids. Trimming stripped 6 bases from V and 3 bases from J, with 12 bases between. CDR1 is SGHTA, CDR2 FQGNSA, per germline. CD45RO+ cells joined CCR7-negative CD45RA+ TemRA cells to form CD8 memory. Concerning this clone: The antigen remains undetermined.

The V gene is TRBV7-2, the J gene TRBJ2-7, with D unresolved. Specimen: memory CD8+ T cells sorted from blood. Subset in this sample: CD45RO+ cells pooled with CCR7-negative TemRA cells. The origin of this receptor is a woman in her 30s in good health. CDR3 sequence reads: CASRRERFYEQYF. DNA of the CDR3: TGTGCCAGCAGGCGAGAACGATTCTACGAGCAGTACTTC.